Listed here are 18 T cell receptor beta chains from one sample, sequenced in a study of graft-versus-host responses after intestinal transplantation. The protocol was immunoSEQ multiplex PCR, while the TCRdb copy is restricted to in-frame clones and leaves out a portion. The repertoire holds approximately 6,900 clones, with under 30% as singletons. This specimen consisted of alloreactive CD4+ T cells from a mixed lymphocyte reaction culture, obtained before transplantation. As to subset: CFSE-low proliferating T cells sorted from approximately 6-day pre-transplant mixed lymphocyte reaction (GvH or HvG direction). The receptors derive from a human patient who was an organ donor for intestinal transplantation.

This chain connects TRBV11-1 to TRBJ2-7; 7 nucleotides line up with TRBD1. The CDR3 is 14 residues long. Germline V gene lookup returns CDR1 SGHAT and CDR2 FQDESV (reference sequence). V lost 3 bases to trimming and J lost 2 bases; unmatched junction nucleotides: 4. This CDR3 is CASSFTGDPYEQYF. As DNA, the CDR3 is TGTGCCAGCAGCTTTACAGGGGACCCCTACGAGCAGTACTTC.

V gene TRBV5-5 combines with J gene TRBJ2-5; D may be TRBD2 (6 bases). This CDR3 is built from 15 residues. Trimming took off 4 bases at V and 1 base at J, with 14 bases between the two ends. Germline CDR1 reads SGHKS; CDR2 reads YYEKEE (reference sequence). Here the CDR3 reads CASSLGGPPQETQYF. The CDR3 DNA reads as TGTGCCAGCAGCCTAGGAGGGCCCCCCCAAGAGACCCAGTACTTC.

The chain employs TRBV6-1 and TRBJ2-2; D uncertain. Germline V CDR1 and CDR2: MNHNS, SASEGT. V dropped 5 bases and J dropped 5 bases, with 6 bases sitting between them. This CDR3 has 12 amino acids. The CDR3 coding sequence is TGTGCCAGCAGTCAAAGAACCGGGGAGCTGTTTTTT. Translated, it gives CASSQRTGELFF.

Here the CDR3 reads CASSQDLGRGDEQFF. The CDR3 nucleotides are TGCGCCAGCAGCCAAGATTTAGGGAGGGGCGATGAGCAGTTCTTC. The V and J genes are TRBV4-3 and TRBJ2-1, with 7 bases matching TRBD2. This CDR3 has 15 residues. Germline CDR1 is LGHNA and CDR2 is YSLEER. With V trimmed by 0 bases and J by 8 bases, 7 bases remained unmatched.

This clone was seen more than once but under ten times. The chain couples TRBV6-9 to TRBJ2-3, with TRBD1 matching 8 bases. J was trimmed by 1 base and V by 5 bases; bases with no gene match: 2. The CDR3 is made up of 14 amino acids. Germline V CDR1 and CDR2: MNHGY, SVAAGI. DNA of the CDR3: TGTGCCAGCAGTGACAGGGGCGGCACAGATACGCAGTATTTT. This gives the protein CASSDRGGTDTQYF.

In its sample, this clone ranks as medium-sized. This chain connects TRBV18 to TRBJ2-1, with 11 nucleotides matching TRBD2. The CDR3 runs 14 residues. Looked up from germline, CDR1 is KGHSH and CDR2 is LQKENI. V dropped 1 base and J dropped 9; count of bases not matched to a gene: 2. The CDR3 nucleotides read TGTGCCAGCTCACCACTAGCGGGAGGGCCTGAGCAGTTCTTC. Translating gives CASSPLAGGPEQFF.

This clone was detected once. This CDR3 reads CASRRAVATVMQDTQYF. CDR3 coding DNA: TGTGCCAGCAGGAGGGCAGTTGCTACAGTCATGCAAGATACGCAGTATTTT. V is TRBV21-1 and J is TRBJ2-3; TRBD2, the table's D call, lacks a check against the DNA. TRBV21-1 is a documented pseudogene. This CDR3 region has 17 residues.

This clone has a handful of counts. V and J are TRBV6-5 and TRBJ1-2; D remains ambiguous. The germline V gene has CDR1 MNHEY and CDR2 SVGAGI. Trimming took off 5 bases at V and 7 bases at J, with 14 bases between the two ends. The CDR3 consists of 13 residues. The chain's CDR3 is CASSEVMVTGYTF. For the CDR3, the DNA is TGTGCCAGCAGTGAAGTGATGGTGACTGGCTACACCTTC.

Notes on this clone: At one end the junction does not follow the germline gene, possibly because of a read error. The rearrangement links TRBV6-6 to TRBJ2-2; D possibly matches TRBD1 or TRBD2 (5 bases each). The CDR3 is made up of 15 amino acids. The V gene's germline CDR1 is MNHNY and CDR2 SVGAGI (reference sequence). CDR3 DNA sequence: TGTGCCAGCGGAGCGGCAGGGTTGAACTCCGGGGAGCTGTTTTTT. Translating it yields CASGAAGLNSGELFF.

The chain is built from TRBV29-1 and TRBJ2-1; D uncertain. Trimming took off 3 bases at V and 7 bases at J, with 7 bases between the two ends. CDR1 is SQVTM and CDR2 is ANQGSEA in the germline V gene. This CDR3 contains 11 residues. The DNA of the CDR3 is TGCAGCGTTGATCTTAGAAATGAGCAGTTCTTC. This sequence encodes CSVDLRNEQFF.

The rearrangement joins TRBV29-1 to TRBJ1-2; maybe TRBD1 (6 bases). Per the germline V gene, CDR1 is SQVTM and CDR2 is ANQGSEA. Between the trimmed V and J ends, which lost 4 bases and 4 bases, there was a span of 19 bases. CDR3 size: 15 residues. In nucleotides, the CDR3 is TGCAGCGTTGGCATTTCTGGGGGGCTGAGCTATGGCTACACCTTC. This encodes CSVGISGGLSYGYTF. Together with reference TRBV29-1 and TRBJ1-2, the CDR3 gives the full variable domain: SAVISQKPSRDICQRGTSLTIQCQVDSQVTMMFWYRQQPGQSLTLIATANQGSEATYESGFVIDKFPISRPNLTFSTLTVSNMSPEDSSIYLCSVGISGGLSYGYTFGSGTRLTVV.

As to this clone: A much larger clone lies one base from this, so it may be a read error. This CDR3 is also generated by other DNA sequences in the sample. This chain uses TRBV9 with TRBJ1-1; unclear D gene. CDR1 is SGDLS and CDR2 is YYNGEE in the germline V gene. Deletions cut 2 bases from V and 2 bases from J, with 13 bases between. The CDR3 has 15 residues. For the CDR3, the DNA is TGTGCCAGCAGCGTCGTAGGATCCGGTAACACTGAAGCTTTCTTT. The encoded protein is CASSVVGSGNTEAFF.

The gene calls are TRBV5-5 and TRBJ2-6, with D hard to call. The length of the CDR3 is 18 residues. Between the trimmed V and J ends, which lost 7 bases and 5 bases, there was a span of 25 bases. Germline V gene data show CDR1 as SGHKS and CDR2 as YYEKEE (reference sequence). The CDR3 DNA reads as TGTGCCAGCCTGTATGATGTCTCGGCACAAAGTCGGGCCAACGTCCTGACTTTC. It specifies CASLYDVSAQSRANVLTF.

By share, this clone ranks as large (0.1 to 1%). Other DNA variants within this sample encode the same CDR3. The V call is TRBV27, the J call TRBJ2-7; 9 positions agree with TRBD1. The V segment lost 1 base and the J segment 6 bases; nucleotides outside the gene matches: 13. The germline V gene encodes CDR1 MNHEY and CDR2 SMNVEV (reference sequence). The CDR3 totals 17 residues. The DNA for the CDR3 is TGTGCCAGCAGTTTATACCGATCGCCGGGACAGGGTCTCGAGCAGTACTTC. Translated: CASSLYRSPGQGLEQYF.

This clone was seen more than once but under ten times. The chain recombines TRBV6-5 with TRBJ1-2; D unresolved. CDR3 length equals 13 residues. Germline CDR1 MNHEY, CDR2 SVGAGI. V lost 2 bases to trimming and J lost 7 bases, with 11 bases between them. The CDR3 loop reads CASSYSSSGGYTF. In nucleotides, the CDR3 is TGTGCCAGCAGTTACAGTTCTTCCGGTGGCTACACCTTC.

This clone was seen more than once but under ten times. A far bigger clonotype differs at one base, so this is likely a read error. The chain links TRBV6-6 to TRBJ1-2; 7 nucleotides agree with TRBD1. V lost 6 bases, J lost 8 bases, and 9 bases stayed unmatched. CDR3 length equals 13 residues. Germline V gives CDR1 MNHNY, CDR2 SVGAGI (reference sequence). DNA for the CDR3: TGTGCCAGCAGAGAGGACAGGCTGGGAGGCTACACCTTC. It encodes CASREDRLGGYTF.

This clone was detected a few times. The chain carries TRBV7-2 and TRBJ2-7; D not certain. The CDR3 is made up of 12 amino acids. With 0 bases removed from V and 3 bases from J, the gap between germline ends came to 3 bases. The germline V gene encodes CDR1 SGHTA and CDR2 FQGNSA. CDR3 DNA: TGTGCCAGCAGCTTAGCGCTCTACGAGCAGTACTTC. It encodes CASSLALYEQYF.

This clone was found a few times. The CDR3, as DNA: TGTGCCAGTAGTATAGTGACGTCTTCAACCTACGAGCAGTACTTC. Its translation: CASSIVTSSTYEQYF. The chain joins TRBV19 to TRBJ2-7; D uncertain. Germline assignment: CDR1 LNHDA and CDR2 SQIVND (reference sequence). CDR3 size: 15 residues. With 1 base removed from V and 2 bases from J, the gap between germline ends came to 12 bases.